This is a list of T cell receptor beta chains from one sample in a study of blood T cell repertoires in COVID-19. Method: immunoSEQ multiplex PCR; TCRdb's copy keeps in-frame clones and lacks some. The table records about 200,000 clones, 70% to 90% of them present only once. Sequencing was done on a sample of PBMCs or T cells enriched from blood (not recorded which). Every receptor here comes from a woman aged 35 to 49 with acute COVID-19. Each CDR3 is given with its conserved first and last residue. D genes are given only for firm matches. Clone size appears in some rows only: once, few, many, or a class for an expanded clone.

D gene,clone size,J gene,V gene,CDR3 DNA,CDR3 protein
-,-,TRBJ2-3,TRBV15,TGTGCCACCAGCAGAGATGGGAGAATCACAGATACGCAGTATTTT,CATSRDGRITDTQYF
-,once,TRBJ2-3,TRBV7-6,TGTGCCAGCAGCTTTTCTCAGGATACGCAGTATTTT,CASSFSQDTQYF
-,-,TRBJ2-5,TRBV11-3,TGTGCCAGCAGCCTGGGTACAGGGACAATTGAGACCCAGTACTTC,CASSLGTGTIETQYF
-,-,TRBJ2-1,TRBV3-1/TRBV3-2,TGTGCCAGCAGCCAGAGACGGCGGGGAACCTACAATGAGCAGTTCTTC,CASSQRRRGTYNEQFF
-,few,TRBJ2-7,TRBV19,TGTGCCAGTAGTATAGATCGTGGCAGTTCCTACGAGCAGTACTTC,CASSIDRGSSYEQYF
TRBD2,-,TRBJ2-1,TRBV2,TGTGCCAGCAGTGGGCTAGCGGGAGGGCCAAATGAGCAGTTCTTC,CASSGLAGGPNEQFF
TRBD1,-,TRBJ2-5,TRBV28,TGTGCCAGCAGCCCTTATACCACCGGGACAGGGAAGGAGACCCAGTACTTC,CASSPYTTGTGKETQYF
-,-,TRBJ2-7,TRBV18,TGTGCCAGCTCACCACCGGGCTGGGAGCGGTCCTACGAGCAGTACTTC,CASSPPGWERSYEQYF
-,-,TRBJ2-7,TRBV28,TGTGCCAGCAGTCCCCTTGGGACTTCCTACGAGCAGTACTTC,CASSPLGTSYEQYF
TRBD2,-,TRBJ2-5,TRBV11-2,TGTGCCAGCAGGGCCTGGGGGGAGGGGAGGGAGACCCAGTACTTC,CASRAWGEGRETQYF
-,-,TRBJ2-1,TRBV6-1,TGTGCCAGCAGTGAGCGACAGAGCTCCTACAATGAGCAGTTCTTC,CASSERQSSYNEQFF
TRBD2,-,TRBJ2-1,TRBV19,TGTGCCAGTAGTATGGGACTAGCAGGCTACAATGAGCAGTTCTTC,CASSMGLAGYNEQFF
TRBD2,-,TRBJ2-3,TRBV7-9,TGTGCCAGCAGCTCCCGAGGACTAGCGGGAGGGCCCGGCACAGATACGCAGTATTTT,CASSSRGLAGGPGTDTQYF
TRBD2,-,TRBJ2-2,TRBV2,TGTGCCAGCGGACTAGAAAACACCGGGGAGCTGTTTTTT,CASGLENTGELFF
-,-,TRBJ2-1,TRBV25-1,TGTGCCAGCAGTGATTTGGGGGCCAACTACAATGAGCAGTTCTTC,CASSDLGANYNEQFF
-,-,TRBJ2-3,TRBV5-1,TGCGCCAGCAGCGCTGGACAGACAGATACGCAGTATTTT,CASSAGQTDTQYF
TRBD1,-,TRBJ2-7,TRBV4-2,TGTGCCAGCAGCCAAACTTCCGGGACAGGAACCTACGAGCAGTACTTC,CASSQTSGTGTYEQYF
TRBD1,-,TRBJ2-7,TRBV9,TGTGCCAGCAGCGTAGCCCCAGGGGGCGGCCACGAGCAGTACTTC,CASSVAPGGGHEQYF
-,-,TRBJ2-7,TRBV12-3/TRBV12-4,TGTGCCAGCAGTTTCACAGCCTACGAGCAGTACTTC,CASSFTAYEQYF
TRBD1,-,TRBJ2-3,TRBV27,TGTGCCAGCAGTTTGCTCGGCAGGGGGCCTAGCACAGATACGCAGTATTTT,CASSLLGRGPSTDTQYF
TRBD2,-,TRBJ2-1,TRBV28,TGTGCCAGCAGTTCTAGCGGGAGGCTTCATGAGCAGTTCTTC,CASSSSGRLHEQFF
TRBD2,-,TRBJ2-1,TRBV10-3,TGTGCCATCAGTGCGACTAGCGGGAGTAATGAGCAGTTCTTC,CAISATSGSNEQFF
-,-,TRBJ2-5,TRBV28,TGTGCCAGCAGTCAGGATTCAGAAGAGACCCAGTACTTC,CASSQDSEETQYF
-,-,TRBJ1-1,TRBV7-9,TGTGCCAGCAGCTTAGACGGACAGTCACTGAACACTGAAGCTTTCTTT,CASSLDGQSLNTEAFF
TRBD2,-,TRBJ2-3,TRBV9,TGTGCCAGCAGCGTAGAAGCGGGAGATGGAGATACGCAGTATTTT,CASSVEAGDGDTQYF
-,-,TRBJ2-7,TRBV7-9,TGTGCCAGCAGCTTTTGGGGGGTTTCCTACGAGCAGTACTTC,CASSFWGVSYEQYF
-,-,TRBJ2-5,TRBV27,TGTGCCAGCAGTTCTTACCCTTTCTGGGGCGAGAAGGAGACCCAGTACTTC,CASSSYPFWGEKETQYF
TRBD1,-,TRBJ2-7,TRBV4-1,TGCGCCAGCAGCCAAGATAGCCAGGGGGCCGGCGAGCAGTACTTC,CASSQDSQGAGEQYF
-,-,TRBJ2-1,TRBV6-5,TGTGCCAGCAGTTACTCCCATGGCGGAGGGGTAAATGAGCAGTTCTTC,CASSYSHGGGVNEQFF
-,-,TRBJ1-4,TRBV6-5,TGTGCCAGCAGTTCCACGCAGGGGATTAATGAAAAACTGTTTTTT,CASSSTQGINEKLFF
-,once,TRBJ2-1,TRBV9,TGTGCCAGCAGCGTAGATCCAGGCTACAGCTCCTACAATGAGCAGTTCTTC,CASSVDPGYSSYNEQFF